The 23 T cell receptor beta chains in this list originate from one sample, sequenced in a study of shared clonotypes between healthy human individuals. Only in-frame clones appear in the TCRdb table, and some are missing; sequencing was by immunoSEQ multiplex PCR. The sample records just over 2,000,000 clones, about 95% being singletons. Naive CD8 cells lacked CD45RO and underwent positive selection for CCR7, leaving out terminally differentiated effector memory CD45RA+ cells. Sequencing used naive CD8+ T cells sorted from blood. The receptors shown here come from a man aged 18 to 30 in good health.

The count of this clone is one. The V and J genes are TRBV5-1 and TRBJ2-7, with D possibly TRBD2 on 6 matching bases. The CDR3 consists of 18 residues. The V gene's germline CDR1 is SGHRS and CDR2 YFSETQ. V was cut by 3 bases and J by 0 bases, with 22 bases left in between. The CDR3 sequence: CASSSLAIERESSYEQYF. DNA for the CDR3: TGCGCCAGCAGCTCTCTAGCGATTGAGAGGGAGAGCTCCTACGAGCAGTACTTC.

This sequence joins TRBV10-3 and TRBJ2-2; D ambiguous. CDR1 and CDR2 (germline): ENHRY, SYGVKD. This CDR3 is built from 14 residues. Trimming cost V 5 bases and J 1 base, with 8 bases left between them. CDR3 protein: CAISPAENTGELFF. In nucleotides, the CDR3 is TGTGCCATCAGTCCCGCAGAGAACACCGGGGAGCTGTTTTTT.

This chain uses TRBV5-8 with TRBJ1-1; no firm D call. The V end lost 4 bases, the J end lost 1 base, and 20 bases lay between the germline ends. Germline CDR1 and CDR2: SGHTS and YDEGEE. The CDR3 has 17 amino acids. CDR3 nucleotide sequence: TGTGCCAGCAGCAGAGACCAATGGACCGAGGGGAACACTGAAGCTTTCTTT. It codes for CASSRDQWTEGNTEAFF.

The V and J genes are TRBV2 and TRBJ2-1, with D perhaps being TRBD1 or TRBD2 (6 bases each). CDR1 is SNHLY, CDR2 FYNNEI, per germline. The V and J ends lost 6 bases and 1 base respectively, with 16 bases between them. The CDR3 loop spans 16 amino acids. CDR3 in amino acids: CASRHKGGGSYNEQFF. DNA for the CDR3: TGTGCCAGCAGACACAAGGGGGGTGGGTCCTACAATGAGCAGTTCTTC. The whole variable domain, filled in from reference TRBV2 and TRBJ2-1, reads EPEVTQTPSHQVTQMGQEVILRCVPISNHLYFYWYRQILGQKVEFLVSFYNNEISEKSEIFDDQFSVERPDGSNFTLKIRSTKLEDSAMYFCASRHKGGGSYNEQFFGPGTRLTVL.

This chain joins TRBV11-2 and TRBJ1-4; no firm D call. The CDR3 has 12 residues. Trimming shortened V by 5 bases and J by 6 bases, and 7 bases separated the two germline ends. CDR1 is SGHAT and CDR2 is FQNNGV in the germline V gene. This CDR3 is CASSRPDEKLFF. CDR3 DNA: TGTGCCAGCAGCCGGCCAGATGAAAAACTGTTTTTT.

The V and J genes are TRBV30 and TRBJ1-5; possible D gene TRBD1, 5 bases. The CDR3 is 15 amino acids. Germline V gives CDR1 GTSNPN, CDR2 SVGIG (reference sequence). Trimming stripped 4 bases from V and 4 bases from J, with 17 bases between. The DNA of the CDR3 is TGTGCCTGGACCACGGGGGGGTCTGGTAATCAGCCCCAGCATTTT. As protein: CAWTTGGSGNQPQHF.

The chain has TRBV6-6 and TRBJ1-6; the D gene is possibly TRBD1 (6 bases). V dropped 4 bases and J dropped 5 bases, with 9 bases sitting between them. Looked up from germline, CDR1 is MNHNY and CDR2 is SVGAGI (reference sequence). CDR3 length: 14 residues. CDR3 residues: CASSSGQHNSPLHF. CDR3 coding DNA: TGTGCCAGCAGTTCAGGACAGCATAATTCACCCCTCCACTTT.

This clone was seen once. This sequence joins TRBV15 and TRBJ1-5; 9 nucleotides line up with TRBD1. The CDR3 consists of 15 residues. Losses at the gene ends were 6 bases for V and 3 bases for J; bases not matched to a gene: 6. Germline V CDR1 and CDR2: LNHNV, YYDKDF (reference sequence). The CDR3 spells CATRGTGSPNQPQHF. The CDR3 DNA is TGTGCCACCAGAGGGACAGGGAGCCCCAATCAGCCCCAGCATTTT.

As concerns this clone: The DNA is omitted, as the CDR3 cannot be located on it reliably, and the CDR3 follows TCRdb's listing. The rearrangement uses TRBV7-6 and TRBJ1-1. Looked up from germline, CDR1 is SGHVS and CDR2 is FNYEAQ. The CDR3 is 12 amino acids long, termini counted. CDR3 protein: CASSFGAGPAFF.

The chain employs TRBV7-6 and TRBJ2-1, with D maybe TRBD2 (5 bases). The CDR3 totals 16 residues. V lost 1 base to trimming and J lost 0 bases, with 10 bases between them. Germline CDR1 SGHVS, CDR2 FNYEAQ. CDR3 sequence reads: CASSLVQDSSYNEQFF. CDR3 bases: TGTGCCAGCAGCTTAGTCCAGGACTCCTCCTACAATGAGCAGTTCTTC.

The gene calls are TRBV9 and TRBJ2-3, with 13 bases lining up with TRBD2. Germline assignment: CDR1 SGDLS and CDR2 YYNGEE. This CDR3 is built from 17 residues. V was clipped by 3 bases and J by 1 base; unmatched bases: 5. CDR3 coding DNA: TGTGCCAGCAGCGAGGAGGGACTAGCGGGGCGCACAGATACGCAGTATTTT. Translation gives CASSEEGLAGRTDTQYF. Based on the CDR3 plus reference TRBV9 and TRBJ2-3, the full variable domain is DSGVTQTPKHLITATGQRVTLRCSPRSGDLSVYWYQQSLDQGLQFLIQYYNGEERAKGNILERFSAQQFPDLHSELNLSSLELGDSALYFCASSEEGLAGRTDTQYFGPGTRLTVL.

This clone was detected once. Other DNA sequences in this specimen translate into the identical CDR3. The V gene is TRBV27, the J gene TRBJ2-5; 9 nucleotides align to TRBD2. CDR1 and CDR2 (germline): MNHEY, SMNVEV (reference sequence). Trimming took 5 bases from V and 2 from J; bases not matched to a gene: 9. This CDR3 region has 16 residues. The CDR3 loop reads CASSPSSGETQETQYF. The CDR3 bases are TGTGCCAGCAGTCCGTCTAGCGGGGAAACTCAAGAGACCCAGTACTTC.

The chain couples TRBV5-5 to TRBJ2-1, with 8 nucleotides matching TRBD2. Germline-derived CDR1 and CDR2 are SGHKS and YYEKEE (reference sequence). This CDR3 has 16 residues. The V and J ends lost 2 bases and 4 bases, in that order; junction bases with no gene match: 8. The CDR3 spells CASSFGPSGRYNEQFF. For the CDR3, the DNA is TGTGCCAGCAGCTTTGGGCCTAGCGGGCGATACAATGAGCAGTTCTTC. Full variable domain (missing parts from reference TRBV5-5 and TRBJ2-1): DAGVTQSPTHLIKTRGQQVTLRCSPISGHKSVSWYQQVLGQGPQFIFQYYEKEERGRGNFPDRFSARQFPNYSSELNVNALLLGDSALYLCASSFGPSGRYNEQFFGPGTRLTVL.

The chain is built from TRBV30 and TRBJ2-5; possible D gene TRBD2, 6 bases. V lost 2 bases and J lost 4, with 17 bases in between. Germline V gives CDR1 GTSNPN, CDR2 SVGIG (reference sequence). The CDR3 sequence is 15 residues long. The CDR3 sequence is CAWSIGIWEAETQYF. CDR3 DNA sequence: TGTGCCTGGAGTATAGGCATTTGGGAGGCAGAGACCCAGTACTTC.

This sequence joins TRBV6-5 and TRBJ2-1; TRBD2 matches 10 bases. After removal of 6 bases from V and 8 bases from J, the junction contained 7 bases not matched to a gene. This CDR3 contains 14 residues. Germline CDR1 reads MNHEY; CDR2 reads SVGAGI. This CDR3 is CASRPSGSWDEQFF. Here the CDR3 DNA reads TGTGCCAGCAGACCTAGCGGGAGCTGGGATGAGCAGTTCTTC.

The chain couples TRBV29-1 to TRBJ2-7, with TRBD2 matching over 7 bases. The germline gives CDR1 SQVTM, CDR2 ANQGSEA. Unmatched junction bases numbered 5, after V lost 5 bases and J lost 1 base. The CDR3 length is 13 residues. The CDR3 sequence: CSVNWGGSYEQYF. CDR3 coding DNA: TGCAGCGTTAACTGGGGAGGGTCCTACGAGCAGTACTTC.

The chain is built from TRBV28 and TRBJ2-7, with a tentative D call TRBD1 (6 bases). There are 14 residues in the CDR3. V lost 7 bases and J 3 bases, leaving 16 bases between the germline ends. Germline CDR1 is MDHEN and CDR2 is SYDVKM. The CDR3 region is CASTQTGSNYEQYF. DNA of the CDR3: TGTGCCAGCACACAAACAGGGAGTAACTACGAGCAGTACTTC.

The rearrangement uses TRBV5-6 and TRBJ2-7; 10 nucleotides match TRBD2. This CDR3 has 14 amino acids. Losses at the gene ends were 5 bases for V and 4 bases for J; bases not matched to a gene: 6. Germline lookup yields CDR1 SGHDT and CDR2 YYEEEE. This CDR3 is CASSQSGGEYEQYF. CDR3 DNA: TGTGCCAGCAGTCAGAGCGGGGGGGAATACGAGCAGTACTTC.

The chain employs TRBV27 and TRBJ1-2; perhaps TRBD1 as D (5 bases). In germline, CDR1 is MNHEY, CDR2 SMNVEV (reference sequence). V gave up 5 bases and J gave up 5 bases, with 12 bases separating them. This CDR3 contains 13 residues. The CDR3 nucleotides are TGTGCCAGCAGTCCAGGCGGGGCGTATGGCTACACCTTC. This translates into CASSPGGAYGYTF.

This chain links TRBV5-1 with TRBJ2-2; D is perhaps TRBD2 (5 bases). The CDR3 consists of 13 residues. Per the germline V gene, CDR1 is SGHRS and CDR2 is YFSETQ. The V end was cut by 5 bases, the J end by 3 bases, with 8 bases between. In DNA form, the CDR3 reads TGCGCCAGCAGAAACGGGGACACCGGGGAGCTGTTTTTT. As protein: CASRNGDTGELFF.

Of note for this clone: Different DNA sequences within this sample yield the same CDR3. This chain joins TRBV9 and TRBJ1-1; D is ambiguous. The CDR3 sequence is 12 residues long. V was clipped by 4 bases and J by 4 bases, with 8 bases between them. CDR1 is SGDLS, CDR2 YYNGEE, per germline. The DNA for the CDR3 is TGTGCCAGCAGCACCTCGGGCACTGAAGCTTTCTTT. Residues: CASSTSGTEAFF.

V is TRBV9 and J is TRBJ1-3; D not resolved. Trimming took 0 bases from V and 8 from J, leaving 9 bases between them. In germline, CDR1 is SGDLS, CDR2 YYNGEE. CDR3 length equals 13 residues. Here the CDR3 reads CASSVDEADTIYF. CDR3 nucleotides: TGTGCCAGCAGCGTAGATGAGGCGGACACCATATATTTT.

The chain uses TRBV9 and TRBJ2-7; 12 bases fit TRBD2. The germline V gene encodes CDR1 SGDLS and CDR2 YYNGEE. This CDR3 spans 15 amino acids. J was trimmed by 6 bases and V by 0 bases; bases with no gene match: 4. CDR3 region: CASSVGGTSGFEQYF. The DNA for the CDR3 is TGTGCCAGCAGCGTAGGGGGGACTAGCGGGTTCGAGCAGTACTTC.